The 12 T cell receptor beta chains reported below all come from one sample, sequenced in a study of cytomegalovirus exposure and HLA in healthy donors. The study ran its PCR with 60 Vbeta and 13 Jbeta primers. Repertoires were generated with immunoSEQ multiplex PCR, while TCRdb's copy carries only in-frame clones and drops some. The profile covers 150,000 to 200,000 clones, with around 62% appearing a single time and around 3.2% taken by the ten largest. Sequencing was carried out using PBMCs. The receptor set was obtained from a man in his forties in good health and CMV-seronegative.

The V and J genes are TRBV27 and TRBJ1-5; D uncertain. Trimming pared 3 bases from V and 6 bases from J, leaving 6 bases between. Germline assignment: CDR1 MNHEY and CDR2 SMNVEV (reference sequence). The CDR3 sequence is 12 residues long. The CDR3: CASSFAGQPQHF. The DNA of the CDR3 is TGTGCCAGCAGTTTCGCGGGTCAGCCCCAGCATTTT.

V and J are TRBV7-8 and TRBJ1-3, with 9 bases matching TRBD1. The CDR3 covers 17 residues. Germline CDR1 SGHVS, CDR2 FQNEAQ. Trimming at V came to 2 bases and at J to 3 bases, leaving 8 bases not matched to a gene. The chain's CDR3 is CASSLIAGTGYGNTIYF. Here the CDR3 DNA reads TGTGCCAGCAGCTTAATCGCCGGGACAGGGTATGGAAACACCATATATTTT.

The chain couples TRBV7-9 to TRBJ2-3, with TRBD1 matching 9 bases. V lost 6 bases to trimming and J lost 1 base; unmatched junction nucleotides: 2. The CDR3 has 14 residues. Per germline, CDR1 SEHNR and CDR2 FQNEAQ (reference sequence). CDR3 in amino acids: CASSRTGGTDTQYF. The CDR3 DNA is TGTGCCAGCAGTCGGACAGGGGGCACAGATACGCAGTATTTT.

The chain is built from TRBV9 and TRBJ2-6; the D gene is possibly TRBD1 (7 bases). CDR1 is SGDLS, CDR2 YYNGEE, per germline. CDR3 length equals 17 residues. V lost 1 base to trimming and J lost 3 bases, with 14 bases between them. The CDR3 sequence is CASSVRGGGGGANVLTF. The CDR3 DNA follows: TGTGCCAGCAGCGTAAGAGGAGGGGGCGGTGGGGCCAACGTCCTGACTTTC.

In DNA form, the CDR3 reads TGTGCCAGCAGGGAAGACCGGACAGGGGTTCATTGGTACTTC. Protein: CASREDRTGVHWYF. V usage is TRBV25-1 and J usage is TRBJ2-7; 9 bases line up with TRBD1. J gave up 12 bases and V 6 bases, and 15 bases lay outside the gene matches. Germline CDR1 and CDR2: MGHDK and SYGVNS. The CDR3 contains 14 residues.

The CDR3 nucleotides read TGTGCCAGCACCAAACACAGTGGGGGGTATGGCTACACCTTC. Residues: CASTKHSGGYGYTF. The rearrangement links TRBV6-6 to TRBJ1-2; maybe TRBD1 (5 bases). Per the germline V gene, CDR1 is MNHNY and CDR2 is SVGAGI (reference sequence). With 7 bases removed from V and 5 bases from J, the gap between germline ends came to 17 bases. CDR3 size: 14 residues.

The chain joins TRBV9 to TRBJ2-1; 11 positions agree with TRBD2. This CDR3 is 15 amino acids long. The germline V gene has CDR1 SGDLS and CDR2 YYNGEE. Losses at the gene ends were 1 base for V and 9 bases for J; bases not matched to a gene: 6. The CDR3 protein is CASSVRSGGAGEQFF. The CDR3 region has the DNA TGTGCCAGCAGCGTACGTAGCGGGGGGGCCGGTGAGCAGTTCTTC.

The J gene is TRBJ2-7, the V gene TRBV7-8; 9 positions match TRBD2. With 2 bases clipped from V and 6 bases from J, the junction kept 11 bases outside the gene matches. Looked up from germline, CDR1 is SGHVS and CDR2 is FQNEAQ. This CDR3 contains 16 residues. The DNA of the CDR3 is TGTGCCAGCAGCTTACAGGCTCGCGGGAGGGGTATCGAGCAGTACTTC. Amino acids: CASSLQARGRGIEQYF.

The rearrangement joins TRBV5-5 to TRBJ2-3, with D possibly TRBD2 on 5 matching bases. The length of the CDR3 is 14 residues. With 2 bases removed from V and 2 bases from J, the gap between germline ends came to 9 bases. Germline CDR1 reads SGHKS; CDR2 reads YYEKEE (reference sequence). CDR3 sequence: CASSFGRATDTQYF. CDR3 nucleotides: TGTGCCAGCAGCTTTGGGCGGGCCACAGATACGCAGTATTTT.

The chain carries TRBV4-3 and TRBJ1-1; D unclear. This CDR3 comprises 12 residues. Germline CDR1 is LGHNA and CDR2 is YSLEER. The V end was cut by 8 bases, the J end by 2 bases, with 9 bases between. In DNA, the CDR3 is TGCGCCAGCTCTGATACAAACACTGAAGCTTTCTTT. Translation: CASSDTNTEAFF.

This rearrangement joins TRBV2 to TRBJ2-5; the D is unclear. The CDR3 contains 12 residues. V gave up 1 base and J gave up 3 bases, with 3 bases separating them. Germline V CDR1 and CDR2: SNHLY, FYNNEI. In DNA form, the CDR3 reads TGTGCCAGCAGTGAAGTAAAAGAGACCCAGTACTTC. Protein: CASSEVKETQYF.

The chain employs TRBV5-6 and TRBJ1-2, with a tentative D call TRBD1 (6 bases). Deletions cut 5 bases from V and 2 bases from J, with 13 bases between. The CDR3 totals 14 residues. The germline V gene encodes CDR1 SGHDT and CDR2 YYEEEE. The DNA of the CDR3 is TGTGCCAGCAGGCACAGGGTTGCGAACTATGGCTACACCTTC. Amino acids: CASRHRVANYGYTF.